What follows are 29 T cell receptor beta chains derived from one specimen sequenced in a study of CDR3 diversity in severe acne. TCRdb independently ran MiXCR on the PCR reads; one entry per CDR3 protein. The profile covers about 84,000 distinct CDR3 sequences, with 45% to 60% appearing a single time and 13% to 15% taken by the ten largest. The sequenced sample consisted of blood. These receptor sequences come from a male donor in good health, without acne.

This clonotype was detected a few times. The CDR3 protein is CASSPRWGGPDHEQFF. The CDR3 DNA reads TGTGCCAGCAGCCCACGGTGGGGGGGCCCCGACCATGAGCAGTTCTTC. The genes are TRBV3-1 and TRBJ2-1; tentatively, D is TRBD2 (7 bases). This CDR3 has 16 residues. The V end was cut by 4 bases, the J end by 8 bases, with 21 bases between. The germline V gene has CDR1 LGHDT and CDR2 YNNKEL (reference sequence).

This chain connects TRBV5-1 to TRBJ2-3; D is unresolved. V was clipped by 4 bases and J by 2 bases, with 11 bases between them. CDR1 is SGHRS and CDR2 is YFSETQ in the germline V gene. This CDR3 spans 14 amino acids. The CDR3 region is CASSLSPNTDTQYF. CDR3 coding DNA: TGCGCCAGCAGCCTCTCGCCGAACACAGATACGCAGTATTTT.

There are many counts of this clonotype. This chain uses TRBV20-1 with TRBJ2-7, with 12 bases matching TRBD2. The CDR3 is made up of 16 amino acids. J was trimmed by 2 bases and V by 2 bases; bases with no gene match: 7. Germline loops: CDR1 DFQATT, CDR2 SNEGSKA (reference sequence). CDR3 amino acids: CSARIPWTSGAYEQYF. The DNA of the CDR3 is TGCAGTGCTAGAATCCCTTGGACTAGCGGGGCCTACGAGCAGTACTTC.

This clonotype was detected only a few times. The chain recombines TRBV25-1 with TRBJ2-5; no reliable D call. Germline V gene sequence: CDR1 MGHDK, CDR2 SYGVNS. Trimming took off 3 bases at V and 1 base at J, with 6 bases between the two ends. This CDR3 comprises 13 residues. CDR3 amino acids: CASSDPAQETQYF. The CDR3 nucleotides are TGTGCCAGCAGTGATCCAGCCCAAGAGACCCAGTACTTC.

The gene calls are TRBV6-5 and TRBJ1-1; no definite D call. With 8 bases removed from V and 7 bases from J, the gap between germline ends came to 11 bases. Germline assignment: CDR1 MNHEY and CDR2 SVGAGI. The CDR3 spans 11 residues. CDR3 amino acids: CASCSGGEAFF. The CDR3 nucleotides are TGTGCCAGCTGCTCGGGCGGTGAAGCTTTCTTT.

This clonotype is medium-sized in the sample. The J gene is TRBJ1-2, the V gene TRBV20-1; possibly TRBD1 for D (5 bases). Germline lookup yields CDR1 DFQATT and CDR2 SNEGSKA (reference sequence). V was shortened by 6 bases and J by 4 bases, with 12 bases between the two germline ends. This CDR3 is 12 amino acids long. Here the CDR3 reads CSARTRLYGYTF. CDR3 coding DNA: TGCAGTGCCAGGACAAGACTCTATGGCTACACCTTC.

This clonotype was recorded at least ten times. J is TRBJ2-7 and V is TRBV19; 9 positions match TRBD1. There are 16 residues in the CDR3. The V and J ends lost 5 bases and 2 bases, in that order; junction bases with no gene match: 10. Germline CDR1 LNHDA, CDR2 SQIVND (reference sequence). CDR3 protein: CASSPYTGGDAYEQYF. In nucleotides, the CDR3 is TGTGCCAGTAGTCCCTACACAGGGGGCGATGCCTACGAGCAGTACTTC.

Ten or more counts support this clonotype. In DNA, the CDR3 is TGTGCCAGCAGTTGGGTGGGGAACACTGAAGCTTTCTTT. As protein: CASSWVGNTEAFF. The rearrangement joins TRBV27 to TRBJ1-1; D is unclear. Trimming stripped 4 bases from V and 1 base from J, with 7 bases between. Germline loops: CDR1 MNHEY, CDR2 SMNVEV (reference sequence). The length of the CDR3 is 13 residues.

CDR3 bases: TGTGCCAGCAGTGGCGGGGGTCAGTTCTTC. This sequence encodes CASSGGGQFF. V usage is TRBV25-1 and J usage is TRBJ2-1; 7 nucleotides line up with TRBD2. The CDR3 covers 10 residues. From germline, CDR1 is MGHDK and CDR2 SYGVNS. With 4 bases clipped from V and 13 bases from J, the junction kept 1 base outside the gene matches.

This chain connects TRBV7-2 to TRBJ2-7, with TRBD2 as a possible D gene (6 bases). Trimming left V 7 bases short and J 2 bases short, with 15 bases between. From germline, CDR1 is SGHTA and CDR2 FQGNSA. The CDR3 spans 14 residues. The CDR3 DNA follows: TGTGCCAGCACTCAGGACGGGGGAACCTACGAGCAGTACTTC. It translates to CASTQDGGTYEQYF.

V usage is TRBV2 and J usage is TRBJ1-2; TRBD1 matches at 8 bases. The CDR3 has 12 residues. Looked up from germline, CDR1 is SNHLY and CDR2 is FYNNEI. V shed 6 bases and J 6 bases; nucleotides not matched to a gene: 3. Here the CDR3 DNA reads TGTGCCAGCAGACGGACAGGGAATGGCTACACCTTC. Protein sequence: CASRRTGNGYTF.

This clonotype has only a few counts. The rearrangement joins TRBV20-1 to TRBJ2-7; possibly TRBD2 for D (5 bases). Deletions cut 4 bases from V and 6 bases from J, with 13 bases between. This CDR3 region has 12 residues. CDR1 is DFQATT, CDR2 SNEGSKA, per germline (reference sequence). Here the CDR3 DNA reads TGCAGTGCTACGATGGGAGAGAGCGAGCAGTACTTC. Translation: CSATMGESEQYF.

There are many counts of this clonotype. CDR3 nucleotide sequence: TGTGCCAGCATTGGCCGCAAGGTCAATGAGCAGTTCTTC. This codes for CASIGRKVNEQFF. The rearrangement uses TRBV6-4 and TRBJ2-1; D gene uncertain. The germline gives CDR1 MRHNA, CDR2 SNTAGT. The V end was cut by 7 bases, the J end by 6 bases, with 13 bases between. The CDR3 runs to 13 residues.

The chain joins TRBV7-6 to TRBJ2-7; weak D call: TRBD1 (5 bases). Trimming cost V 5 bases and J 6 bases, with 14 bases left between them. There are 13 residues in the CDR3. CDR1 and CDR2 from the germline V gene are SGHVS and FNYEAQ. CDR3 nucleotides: TGTGCCAGCAGCCGTGTTAGGGGAACCGAGCAGTACTTC. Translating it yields CASSRVRGTEQYF.

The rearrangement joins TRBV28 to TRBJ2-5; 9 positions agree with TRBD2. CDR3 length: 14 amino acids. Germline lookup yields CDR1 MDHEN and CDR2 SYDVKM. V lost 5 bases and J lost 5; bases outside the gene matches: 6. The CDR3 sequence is CASSKAGGRETQYF. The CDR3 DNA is TGTGCCAGCAGTAAAGCGGGAGGTCGGGAGACCCAGTACTTC.

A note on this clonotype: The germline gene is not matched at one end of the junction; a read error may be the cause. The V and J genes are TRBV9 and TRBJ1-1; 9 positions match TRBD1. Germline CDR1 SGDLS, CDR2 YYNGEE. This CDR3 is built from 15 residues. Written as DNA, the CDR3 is TGCGCCAGCAGCGCGGGGACAGGGTTCAACACTGAAGCTTTCTTT. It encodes CASSAGTGFNTEAFF.

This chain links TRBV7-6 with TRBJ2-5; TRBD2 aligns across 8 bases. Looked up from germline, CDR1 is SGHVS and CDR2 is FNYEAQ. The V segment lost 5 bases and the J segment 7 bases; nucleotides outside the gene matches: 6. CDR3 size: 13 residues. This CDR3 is CASSGLSGGTQYF. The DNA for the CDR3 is TGTGCCAGCAGCGGCCTCAGCGGGGGGACCCAGTACTTC.

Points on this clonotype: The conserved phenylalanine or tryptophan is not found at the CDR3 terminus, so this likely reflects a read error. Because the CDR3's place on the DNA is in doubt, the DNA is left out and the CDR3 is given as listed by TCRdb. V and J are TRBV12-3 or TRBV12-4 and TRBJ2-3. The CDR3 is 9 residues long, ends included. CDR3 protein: CASSLGYIY.

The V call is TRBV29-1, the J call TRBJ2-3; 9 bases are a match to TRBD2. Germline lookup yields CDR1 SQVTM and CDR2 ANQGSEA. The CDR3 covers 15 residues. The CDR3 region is CSESLVAGGTDTQYF. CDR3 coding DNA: TGCAGTGAATCGTTGGTAGCGGGGGGCACAGATACGCAGTATTTT.

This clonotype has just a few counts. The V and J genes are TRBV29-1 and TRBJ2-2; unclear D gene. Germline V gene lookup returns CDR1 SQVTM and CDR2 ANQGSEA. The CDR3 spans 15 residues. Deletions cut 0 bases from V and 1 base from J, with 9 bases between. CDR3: CSVEDLLGNTGELFF. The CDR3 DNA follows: TGCAGCGTTGAAGATCTACTCGGGAACACCGGGGAGCTGTTTTTT.

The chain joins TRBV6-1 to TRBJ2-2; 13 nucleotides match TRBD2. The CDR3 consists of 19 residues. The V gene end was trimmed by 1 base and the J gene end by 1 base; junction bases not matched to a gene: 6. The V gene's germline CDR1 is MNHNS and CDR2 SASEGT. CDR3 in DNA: TGTGCCAGCAGTGAAGTGAGGACTAGCGGGAGAAAGAACACCGGGGAGCTGTTTTTT. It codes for CASSEVRTSGRKNTGELFF.

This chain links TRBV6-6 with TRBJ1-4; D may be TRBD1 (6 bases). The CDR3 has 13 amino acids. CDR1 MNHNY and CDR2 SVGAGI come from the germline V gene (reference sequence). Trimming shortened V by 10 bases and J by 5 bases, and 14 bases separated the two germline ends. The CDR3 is CATARGENEKLFF. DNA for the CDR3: TGTGCCACCGCTAGGGGGGAAAATGAAAAACTGTTTTTT.

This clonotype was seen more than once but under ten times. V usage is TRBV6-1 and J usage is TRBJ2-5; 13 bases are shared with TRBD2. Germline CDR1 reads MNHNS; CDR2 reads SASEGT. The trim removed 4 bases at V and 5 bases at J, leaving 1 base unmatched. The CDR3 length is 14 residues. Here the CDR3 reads CASSVTSGGETQYF. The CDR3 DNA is TGTGCCAGCAGTGTGACTAGCGGGGGGGAGACCCAGTACTTC.

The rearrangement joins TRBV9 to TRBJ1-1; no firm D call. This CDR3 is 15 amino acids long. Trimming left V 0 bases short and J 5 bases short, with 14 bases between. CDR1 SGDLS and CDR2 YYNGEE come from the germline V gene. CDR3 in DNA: TGTGCCAGCAGCGTAGCTGACGGGTCTTCAACTGAAGCTTTCTTT. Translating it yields CASSVADGSSTEAFF.

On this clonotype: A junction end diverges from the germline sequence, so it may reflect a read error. CDR3 sequence (DNA): TGTGCCAGCAGTGAAAGCCAAGAGACCCAGAACTTC. Translated, it gives CASSESQETQNF. V and J are TRBV6-1 and TRBJ2-5; the D is unclear. The CDR3 covers 12 residues. Per the germline V gene, CDR1 is MNHNS and CDR2 is SASEGT.

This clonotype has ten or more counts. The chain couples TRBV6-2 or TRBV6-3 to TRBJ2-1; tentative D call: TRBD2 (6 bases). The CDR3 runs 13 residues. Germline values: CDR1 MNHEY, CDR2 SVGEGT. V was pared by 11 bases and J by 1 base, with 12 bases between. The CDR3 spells CAYGAGSYNEQFF. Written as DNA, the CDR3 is TGTGCCTACGGAGCGGGTTCCTACAATGAGCAGTTCTTC.

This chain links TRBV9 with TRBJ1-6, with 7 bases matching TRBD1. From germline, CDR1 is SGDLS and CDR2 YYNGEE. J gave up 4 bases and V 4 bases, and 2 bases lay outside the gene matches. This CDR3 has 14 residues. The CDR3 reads CASSRGQYNSPLHF. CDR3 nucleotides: TGTGCCAGCAGCAGGGGACAGTATAATTCACCCCTCCACTTT.

The CDR3, as DNA: TGTGCCAGCAGCCATAGCTTAGCTACGCAGTATTTT. Its translation: CASSHSLATQYF. V usage is TRBV14 and J usage is TRBJ2-3; no definite D call. The germline CDR1 and CDR2 sequences are SGHDN and FVKESK. This CDR3 spans 12 amino acids. V lost 3 bases to trimming and J lost 8 bases, with 9 bases between them. Variable domain in full (rest from reference TRBV14 and TRBJ2-3): EAGVTQFPSHSVIEKGQTVTLRCDPISGHDNLYWYRRVMGKEIKFLLHFVKESKQDESGMPNNRFLAERTGGTYSTLKVQPAELEDSGVYFCASSHSLATQYFGPGTRLTVL.

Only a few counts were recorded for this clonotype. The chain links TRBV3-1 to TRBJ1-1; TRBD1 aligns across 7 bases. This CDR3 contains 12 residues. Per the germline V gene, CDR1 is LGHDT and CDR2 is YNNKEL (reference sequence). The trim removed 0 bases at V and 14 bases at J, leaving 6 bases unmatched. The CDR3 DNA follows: TGTGCCAGCAGCCAAGAGCAGGGGGAATACTTCTTT. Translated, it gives CASSQEQGEYFF.